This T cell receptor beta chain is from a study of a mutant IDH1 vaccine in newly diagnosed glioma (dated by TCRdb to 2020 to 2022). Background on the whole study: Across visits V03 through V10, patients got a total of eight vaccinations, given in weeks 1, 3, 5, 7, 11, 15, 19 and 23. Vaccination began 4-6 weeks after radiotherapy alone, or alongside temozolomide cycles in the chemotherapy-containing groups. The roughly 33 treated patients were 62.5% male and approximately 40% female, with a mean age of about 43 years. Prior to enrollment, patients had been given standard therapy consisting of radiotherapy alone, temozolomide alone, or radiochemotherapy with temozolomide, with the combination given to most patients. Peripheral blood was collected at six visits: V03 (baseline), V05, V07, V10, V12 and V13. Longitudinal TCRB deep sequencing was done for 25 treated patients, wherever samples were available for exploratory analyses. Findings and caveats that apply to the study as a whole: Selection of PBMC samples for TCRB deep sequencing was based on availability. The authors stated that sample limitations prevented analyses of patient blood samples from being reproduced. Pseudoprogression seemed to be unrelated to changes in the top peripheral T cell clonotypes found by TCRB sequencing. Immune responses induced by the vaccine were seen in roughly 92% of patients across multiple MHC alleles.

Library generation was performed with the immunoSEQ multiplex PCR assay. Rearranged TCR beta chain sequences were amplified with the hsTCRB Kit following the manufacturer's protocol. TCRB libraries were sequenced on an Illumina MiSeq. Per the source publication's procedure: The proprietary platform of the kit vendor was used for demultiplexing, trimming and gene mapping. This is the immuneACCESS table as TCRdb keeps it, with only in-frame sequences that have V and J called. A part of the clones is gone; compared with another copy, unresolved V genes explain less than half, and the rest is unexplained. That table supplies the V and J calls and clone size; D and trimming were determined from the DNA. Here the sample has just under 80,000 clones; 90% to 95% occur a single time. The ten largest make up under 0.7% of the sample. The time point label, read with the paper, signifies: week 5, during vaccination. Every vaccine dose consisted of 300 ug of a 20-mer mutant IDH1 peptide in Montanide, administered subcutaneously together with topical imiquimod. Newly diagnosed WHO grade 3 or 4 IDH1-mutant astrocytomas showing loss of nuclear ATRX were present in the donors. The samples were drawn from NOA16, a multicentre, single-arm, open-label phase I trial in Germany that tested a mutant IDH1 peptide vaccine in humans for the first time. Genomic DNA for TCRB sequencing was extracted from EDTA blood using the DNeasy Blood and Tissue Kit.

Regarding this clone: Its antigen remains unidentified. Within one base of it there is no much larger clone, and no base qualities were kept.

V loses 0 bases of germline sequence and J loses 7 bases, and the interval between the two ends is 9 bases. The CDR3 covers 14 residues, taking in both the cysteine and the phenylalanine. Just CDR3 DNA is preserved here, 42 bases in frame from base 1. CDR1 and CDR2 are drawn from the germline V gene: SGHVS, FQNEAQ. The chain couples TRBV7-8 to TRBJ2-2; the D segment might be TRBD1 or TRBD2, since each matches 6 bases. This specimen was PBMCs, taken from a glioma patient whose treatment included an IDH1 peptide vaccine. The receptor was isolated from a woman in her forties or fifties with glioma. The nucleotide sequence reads TGTGCCAGCAGCTTAGCGAGGGGGGACGGGGAGCTGTTTTTT. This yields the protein CASSLARGDGELFF. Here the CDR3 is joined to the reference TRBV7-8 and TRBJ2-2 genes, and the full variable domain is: GAGVSQSPRYKVAKRGQDVALRCDPISGHVSLFWYQQALGQGPEFLTYFQNEAQLDKSGLPSDRFFAERPEGSVSTLKIQRTQQEDSAVYLCASSLARGDGELFFGEGSRLTVL.